The sequence of this T cell receptor beta chain was determined in a study of cytomegalovirus exposure and HLA in healthy donors (dated by TCRdb to 2016 to 2017). Background on the whole study: The roughly 670 repertoires of the first cohort and the roughly 120 validation repertoires were produced on the same platform, according to a later analysis. Besides the first cohort of around 700 subjects, a separate validation cohort made up of about 120 different subjects was used. The study was designed to test whether signatures of past pathogen exposure could be identified by cataloging public T cell receptors. To predict cytomegalovirus infection status, the study combined high-throughput TCR immunosequencing, statistical association of individual TCRs with disease status, and machine learning. Overall study outcomes, separate from this receptor: In vitro tests confirmed that a few of the cytomegalovirus-associated TCR beta chains recognize cytomegalovirus antigens. It was suggested by the authors that the approach could potentially be generalized to other disease states and immunological phenotypes. The validation cohort had no HLA typing available for a later analysis, so co-occurrence within that cohort was assessed over all 130 or so repertoires. In a later analysis, TCRs clustered in the first cohort were found to also tend to co-occur in the 130 or so validation repertoires, with 94% of cluster scores above 0. In both the original and validation cohorts, the classifier was reported to diagnose cytomegalovirus status with high specificity and sensitivity. Across donors, most TCR sequences were observed very rarely, whereas some public TCRs were present in many individuals. In the study, 150 to 200 TCR beta chains were listed as associated with cytomegalovirus.

The donors were included in the validation cohort of roughly 120 subjects, a group kept apart from the roughly 680-subject first cohort. About this clone: Its binding antigen is unknown. No much larger clone exists at a distance of one base, and base qualities are not known.

The library was made by the immunoSEQ multiplex PCR assay. On the authors' methods: To diagnose cytomegalovirus status from the catalog of TCR beta chain sequences, a statistical classification framework was built. TCRdb mirrors the immuneACCESS table, restricted to in-frame sequences. Some clones are absent from its copies; in checked studies, under half trace to an unresolved V gene, and the reason for the others is unknown. For V, J and clone size, that table is used; D and trimming come from the DNA. The sample contains over 100,000 clones, about 88% of them found a single time. Roughly 2.2% of the sample is taken by the ten largest. V and J are trimmed by 3 bases and 5 bases, and the gene matches miss 1 base of the junction. For CDR1 and CDR2, the germline V gene lists SGHTA and FQGNSA. The CDR3 runs 14 amino acids, cysteine and phenylalanine included. Of all the DNA, just the CDR3 is kept, 42 bases in frame from base 1.

Recombination connected TRBV7-2 to TRBJ1-5, with 10 junctional bases fitting TRBD1. The TCR was taken from a woman aged 18-30 years in good health and CMV-seronegative. The sequencing sample was made of PBMCs. The CDR3 region reads CASSLGTGDQPQHF. The DNA reads TGTGCCAGCAGCTTGGGGACAGGGGATCAGCCCCAGCATTTT.